This section outlines one T cell receptor (beta chain) sequence together with its context. Its antigen is unidentified. This specimen belongs to a study of cytotoxic CD8 clonotypes in ibrutinib-treated CLL. Study-level information: By median roughly 68 months, about 12 had progressed and around 14 stayed remitted; responses had been 2 complete and some 25 partial.

The study's findings and limits: Public clonotypes, rarely seen, contracted or held steady on treatment.

V was shortened by 6 bases and J by 8 bases, with 11 bases between the two germline ends. This CDR3 region has 12 residues. Germline values: CDR1 MNHEY, CDR2 SMNVEV (reference sequence). Depths of 1 in 200,000 to 1 in 1 million T cells were the sequencing target. Assay used: immunoSEQ multiplex PCR; TCRdb lists only in-frame clones, some missing. The sample yields about 140,000 clones, 70% to 90% seen once. The sequence was collected from a human donor with chronic lymphocytic leukemia. This specimen was PBMCs, taken after 36 months of ibrutinib treatment. The chain uses TRBV27 and TRBJ2-1, with D perhaps TRBD1 (5 bases). CDR3 residues: CASRGPNHEQFF. Written as DNA, the CDR3 is TGTGCCAGCAGGGGGCCGAACCATGAGCAGTTCTTC.